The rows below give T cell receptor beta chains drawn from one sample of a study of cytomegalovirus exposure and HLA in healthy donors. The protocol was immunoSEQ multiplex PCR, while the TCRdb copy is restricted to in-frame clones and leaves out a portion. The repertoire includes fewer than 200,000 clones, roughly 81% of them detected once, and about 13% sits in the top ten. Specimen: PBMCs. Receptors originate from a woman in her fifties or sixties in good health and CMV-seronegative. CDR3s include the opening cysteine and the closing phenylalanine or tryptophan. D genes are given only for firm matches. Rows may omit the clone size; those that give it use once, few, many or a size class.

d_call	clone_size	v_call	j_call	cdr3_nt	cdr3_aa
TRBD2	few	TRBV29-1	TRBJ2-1	TGCAGCGTAGCGGGACGGAGCTCCTACAATGAGCAGTTCTTC	CSVAGRSSYNEQFF
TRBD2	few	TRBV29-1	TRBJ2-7	TGCAGCGTTCTTGCGGGAGGGCCCTACGAGCAGTACTTC	CSVLAGGPYEQYF
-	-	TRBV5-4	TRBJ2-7	TGTGCCAGCAGAGGGGGAGTCGCGAGCTCCTACGAGCAGTACTTC	CASRGGVASSYEQYF
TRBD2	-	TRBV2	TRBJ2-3	TGTGCCAGCAATCGGCGGGAGGGGTGGACAGATACGCAGTATTTT	CASNRREGWTDTQYF
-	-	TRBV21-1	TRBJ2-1	TGTGCCAGCAGCAAAGGTCCGAGGGACACTTACAATGAGCAGTTCTTC	CASSKGPRDTYNEQFF
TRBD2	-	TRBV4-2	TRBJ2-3	TGTGCCAGCAGCCTAGAAGTAGGACTAGCGGACACAGATACGCAGTATTTT	CASSLEVGLADTDTQYF
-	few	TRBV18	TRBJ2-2	TGTGCCAGCTCACCACGGGCCGAGGGCGGGGAGCTGTTTTTT	CASSPRAEGGELFF
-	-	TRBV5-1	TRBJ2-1	TGCGCCAGCAGCTTGGTGGGCAGCCCCTCCTACAATGAGCAGTTCTTC	CASSLVGSPSYNEQFF
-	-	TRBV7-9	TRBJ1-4	TGTGCCAGCAGCCAGGATACAACTAATGAAAAACTGTTTTTT	CASSQDTTNEKLFF
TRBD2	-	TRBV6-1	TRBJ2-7	TGTGCCAGCGCCGGGACTAGCGGGAGCTACGAGCAGTACTTC	CASAGTSGSYEQYF
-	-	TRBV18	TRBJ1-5	TGTGCCAGCTCACAAGACAGAAATCAGCCCCAGCATTTT	CASSQDRNQPQHF
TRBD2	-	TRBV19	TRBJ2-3	TGTGCCAGTAGTCCCCCGGGAGGGGCTGGCACAGATACGCAGTATTTT	CASSPPGGAGTDTQYF
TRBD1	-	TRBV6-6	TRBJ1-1	TGTGCCAGCAGTTACTCGACAGGGATAGGTACTGAAGCTTTCTTT	CASSYSTGIGTEAFF
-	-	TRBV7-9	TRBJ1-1	TGTGCCAGCAGCTCCAGGGTAATCACTGAAGCTTTCTTT	CASSSRVITEAFF
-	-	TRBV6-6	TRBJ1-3	TGTGCCAGCAGTGAGAAGACACGCACCATATATTTT	CASSEKTRTIYF
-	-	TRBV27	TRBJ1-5	TGTGCCAGCAGTGTAACCGCAGGCAGCCATCAGCCCCAGCATTTT	CASSVTAGSHQPQHF
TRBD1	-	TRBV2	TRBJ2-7	TGTGCCAGCAGTCTAGACAGGGGAACCTACGAGCAGTACTTC	CASSLDRGTYEQYF
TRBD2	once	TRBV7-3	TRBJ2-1	TGTGCCAGCAGCGCTAGCCCCGGCGGACCGGGGGGTGAGCAGTTCTTC	CASSASPGGPGGEQFF
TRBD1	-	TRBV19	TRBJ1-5	TGTGCCAGTAGTTCCCGGGACAGGGGATTGCCGGGGAGCAATCAGCCCCAGCATTTT	CASSSRDRGLPGSNQPQHF
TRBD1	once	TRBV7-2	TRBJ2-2	TGTGCCAGCAGCTTAGGACAGGGGGCTGGCGGGGAGCTGTTTTTT	CASSLGQGAGGELFF
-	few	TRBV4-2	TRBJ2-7	TGTGCCAGCAGCCAGATGACACGCTACGAGCAGTACTTC	CASSQMTRYEQYF
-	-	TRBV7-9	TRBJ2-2	TGTGCCAGCAGCTTAAATAGCGGGAACACCGGGGAGCTGTTTTTT	CASSLNSGNTGELFF
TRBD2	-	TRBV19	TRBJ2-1	TGTGCCAGTAGTATAGTCCCTAGCGGATTAAAGAGTTCCTACAATGAGCAGTTCTTC	CASSIVPSGLKSSYNEQFF
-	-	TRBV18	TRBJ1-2	TGTGCCAGCTCACCAACTACCCCGACCGGGAACTATGGCTACACCTTC	CASSPTTPTGNYGYTF
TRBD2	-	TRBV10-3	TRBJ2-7	TGTGCCATCAGTGAGCCGAACAGGGCGGGAGGGAAGGTGCGGGAGCAGTACTTC	CAISEPNRAGGKVREQYF
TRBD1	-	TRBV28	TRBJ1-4	TGTGCCAGCAGCTCCGCCGGGACAGGGAGTGAAAAACTGTTTTTT	CASSSAGTGSEKLFF
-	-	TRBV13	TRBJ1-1	TGTGCCAGCAGCTTAGGACGGCAAAAGACCAGCGATGAAGCTTTCTTT	CASSLGRQKTSDEAFF
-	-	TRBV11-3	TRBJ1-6	TGTGCCAGCAGCTTCGGCTATAATTCACCCCTCCACTTT	CASSFGYNSPLHF
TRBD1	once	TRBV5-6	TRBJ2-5	TGTGCCAGCAGCTCATCCCGGACAGGGAAAGAGACCCAGTACTTC	CASSSSRTGKETQYF
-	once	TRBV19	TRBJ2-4	TGTGCCAGTAGTATGGGGGCGTCCGGGGTGGGCATTCAGTACTTC	CASSMGASGVGIQYF
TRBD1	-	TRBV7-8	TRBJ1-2	TGTGCCAGCAGCCCAAGGACAGGGGGCATCGGCTACACCTTC	CASSPRTGGIGYTF
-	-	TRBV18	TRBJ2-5	TGTGCCAGCTCACTGACAGTTAAAGGGACCCAGTACTTC	CASSLTVKGTQYF
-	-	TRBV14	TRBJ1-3	TGTGCCAGCAGCCAAGTATCGTGGAGGACCTCTGGAAACACCATATATTTT	CASSQVSWRTSGNTIYF
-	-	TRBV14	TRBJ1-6	TGTGCCAGCAGCCAGAGTAATTCACCCCTCCACTTT	CASSQSNSPLHF
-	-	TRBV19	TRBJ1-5	TGTGCCAGTAGTATAGCCCGGACATCGTTGAGCAATCAGCCCCAGCATTTT	CASSIARTSLSNQPQHF
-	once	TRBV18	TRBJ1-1	TGTGCCAGCTCACCTACAGCGAACACTGAAGCTTTCTTT	CASSPTANTEAFF
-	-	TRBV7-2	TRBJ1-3	TGTGCCAGCAGCCCCCGACTGGATGGAAACACCATATATTTT	CASSPRLDGNTIYF
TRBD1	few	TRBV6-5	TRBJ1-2	TGTGCCAGCAGCAGGACAGGGGACACCTATGGCTACACCTTC	CASSRTGDTYGYTF
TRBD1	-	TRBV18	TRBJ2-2	TGTGCCAGCTCACCTCGGACAGGGGGCTCGAACACCGGGGAGCTGTTTTTT	CASSPRTGGSNTGELFF
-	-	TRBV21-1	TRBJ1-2	TGTGCCAGCAGCAAAAAAACAGGGGAGGGCTACACCTTC	CASSKKTGEGYTF
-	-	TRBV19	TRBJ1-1	TGTGCCAGTAGTATAGGTAGACAGAATCCGTACGATAACACTGAAGCTTTCTTT	CASSIGRQNPYDNTEAFF
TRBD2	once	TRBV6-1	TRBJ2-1	TGTGCCAGCAGTGGGGGGGGAGGGACCAATGAGCAGTTCTTC	CASSGGGGTNEQFF
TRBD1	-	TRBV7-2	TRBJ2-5	TGTGCCAGCAGCTCGACAGGGAGTGGACAAGAGACCCAGTACTTC	CASSSTGSGQETQYF
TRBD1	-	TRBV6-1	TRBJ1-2	TGTGCCAGCAGGAAGGGACAGAGCAACTATGGCTACACCTTC	CASRKGQSNYGYTF
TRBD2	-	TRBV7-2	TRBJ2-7	TGTGCCAGCAGCCAAGGACTAGTCGTCTCCTACGAGCAGTACTTC	CASSQGLVVSYEQYF
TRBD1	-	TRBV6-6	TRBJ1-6	TGTGCCAGCAGTGACAGGGTCTATAATTCACCCCTCCACTTT	CASSDRVYNSPLHF
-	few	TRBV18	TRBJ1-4	TGTGCCAGCTCACCGACGGGGGGTAATGAAAAACTGTTTTTT	CASSPTGGNEKLFF
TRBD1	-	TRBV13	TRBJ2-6	TGTGCCAGCAGCAGCAGGGGGCATTCGATGACCTCTGGGGCCAACGTCCTGACTTTC	CASSSRGHSMTSGANVLTF